These 27 T cell receptor beta chains came from one sample sequenced in a study of T-cell memory formation after mild COVID-19. In TCRdb, the 5' RACE reads were re-called with MiXCR into one record per CDR3 protein. The sample lists about 180,000 distinct CDR3 sequences; about 18% were seen once. Specimen: PBMCs or a T cell subset sorted from them (not recorded which). The receptors shown here come from a man younger than 35 who had mild COVID-19 (a few samples of this study predate the infection). Cell type and time point are not known.

This clonotype showed up just a few times. The chain carries TRBV9 and TRBJ2-3; D remains ambiguous. V was shortened by 2 bases and J by 2 bases, with 9 bases between the two germline ends. The CDR3 spans 14 residues. Germline lookup yields CDR1 SGDLS and CDR2 YYNGEE. This CDR3 is CASSVQEYTDTQYF. The CDR3 region has the DNA TGTGCCAGCAGCGTCCAGGAGTACACAGATACGCAGTATTTT.

This clonotype came up a few times. The chain couples TRBV5-1 to TRBJ2-5; D tentatively fits TRBD1 or TRBD2 (6 bases each). Trimming pared 4 bases from V and 7 bases from J, leaving 20 bases between. This CDR3 is 15 amino acids long. CDR1 SGHRS and CDR2 YFSETQ come from the germline V gene. The CDR3 DNA follows: TGCGCCAGCAGCCAAGATGAGGGGGGCCGTGGGACCCAGTACTTC. The encoded protein is CASSQDEGGRGTQYF.

In this sample, this clonotype turned up a few times. V usage is TRBV28 and J usage is TRBJ2-5; 8 bases agree with TRBD1. This CDR3 region has 15 residues. CDR1 MDHEN and CDR2 SYDVKM come from the germline V gene. V shed 6 bases, J shed 1 base, and the junction held 7 bases outside the gene matches. The CDR3 DNA follows: TGTGCCAGCAGCTTTAATGGACAGGGCCAAGAGACCCAGTACTTC. Its protein product is CASSFNGQGQETQYF.

This chain links TRBV5-1 with TRBJ2-1, with 8 bases that match TRBD2. The V gene's germline CDR1 is SGHRS and CDR2 YFSETQ. V dropped 0 bases and J dropped 9; count of bases not matched to a gene: 11. The CDR3 runs 16 residues. Written as DNA, the CDR3 is TGCGCCAGCAGCTTGGGGGCCAGCGGGGGTATCGGTGAGCAGTTCTTC. Translated, it gives CASSLGASGGIGEQFF.

This chain connects TRBV6-5 to TRBJ2-1, with D possibly matching TRBD2 (6 bases). V shed 3 bases and J shed 9 bases, with 15 bases lying between them. The CDR3 is 14 amino acids. Germline CDR1 MNHEY, CDR2 SVGAGI. This chain's CDR3 is CASSYRRGIGEQFF. The DNA for the CDR3 is TGTGCCAGCAGTTATAGGAGGGGTATAGGTGAGCAGTTCTTC.

This clonotype was observed a few times. J is TRBJ1-1 and V is TRBV7-9, with unresolved D. The germline V gene has CDR1 SEHNR and CDR2 FQNEAQ (reference sequence). V was cut by 1 base and J by 10 bases, with 13 bases left in between. The CDR3 has 13 amino acids. The CDR3 spells CASSLVLATGAFF. The CDR3 nucleotides read TGTGCCAGCAGCTTAGTTTTAGCTACGGGAGCTTTCTTT. The whole variable domain, remainder taken from reference TRBV7-9 and TRBJ1-1, is DTGVSQNPRHKITKRGQNVTFRCDPISEHNRLYWYRQTLGQGPEFLTYFQNEAQLEKSRLLSDRFSAERPKGSFSTLEIQRTEQGDSAMYLCASSLVLATGAFFGQGTRLTVV.

There are a few counts of this clonotype. The chain is built from TRBV10-3 and TRBJ2-5, with D perhaps TRBD1 (6 bases). The CDR3 consists of 14 residues. Germline V gene sequence: CDR1 ENHRY, CDR2 SYGVKD. V was shortened by 4 bases and J by 1 base, with 10 bases between the two germline ends. The CDR3 nucleotides read TGTGCCATCAGTGCAGGGGACGGCCAAGAGACCCAGTACTTC. It specifies CAISAGDGQETQYF.

Comment on this clonotype: A junction end diverges from the germline sequence, so it may reflect a read error. This sequence joins TRBV7-2 and TRBJ2-5; no clear D. The CDR3 sequence is 13 residues long. Germline V lookup: CDR1 SGHTA, CDR2 FQGNSA. The CDR3 loop is CASSLVFGETLYF. CDR3 coding DNA: TGTGCCAGCAGCTTAGTCTTCGGAGAGACCCTGTACTTC.

This CDR3 is CASSRTRGAGTQYF. The DNA of the CDR3 is TGTGCCAGCAGCAGAACTAGAGGGGCCGGGACCCAGTACTTC. The chain carries TRBV7-2 and TRBJ2-5; either TRBD1 or TRBD2 may fit D (5 bases each). The ends were cut back, 5 bases at V and 7 bases at J, with 17 bases in the middle. Germline CDR1 reads SGHTA; CDR2 reads FQGNSA. The CDR3 spans 14 residues.

This clonotype was seen repeatedly, ten times or more. The CDR3 region has the DNA TGCAGCGCCACGTCCGGGGGGCAAGAGACCCAGTACTTC. It specifies CSATSGGQETQYF. The V and J genes are TRBV29-1 and TRBJ2-5, with TRBD2 matching over 7 bases. After removal of 7 bases from V and 2 bases from J, the junction contained 7 bases not matched to a gene. CDR3 length: 13 amino acids. Germline V lookup: CDR1 SQVTM, CDR2 ANQGSEA.

In nucleotides, the CDR3 is TGTGCCAGCAGTCGGACACCATTTAATGAAAAACTGTTTTTT. The encoded protein is CASSRTPFNEKLFF. The rearrangement joins TRBV6-5 to TRBJ1-4, with a tentative D call TRBD1 (5 bases). Germline CDR1 and CDR2: MNHEY and SVGAGI. V was trimmed by 5 bases and J by 4 bases, leaving 11 bases between them. The CDR3 loop spans 14 amino acids.

Only a few counts were recorded for this clonotype. J is TRBJ2-3 and V is TRBV6-2 or TRBV6-3; D possibly corresponds to TRBD1 (6 bases). Germline V lookup: CDR1 MNHEY, CDR2 SVGEGT. The CDR3 consists of 15 residues. Trimming shortened V by 4 bases and J by 8 bases, and 19 bases separated the two germline ends. This chain's CDR3 is CASSSIRGTRATQYF. Written as DNA, the CDR3 is TGTGCCAGCAGTTCCATCAGGGGAACGCGGGCTACGCAGTATTTT.

This clonotype turned up a few times. The chain joins TRBV5-1 to TRBJ2-1, with D tentatively TRBD2 (6 bases). Germline CDR1 is SGHRS and CDR2 is YFSETQ. V shed 3 bases and J shed 8 bases, with 12 bases lying between them. The CDR3 contains 13 residues. CDR3 sequence: CASSSRDSDEQFF. CDR3 bases: TGCGCCAGCAGCTCAAGGGACTCCGATGAGCAGTTCTTC. Supplemented by reference TRBV5-1 and TRBJ2-1, the full variable domain reads KAGVTQTPRYLIKTRGQQVTLSCSPISGHRSVSWYQQTPGQGLQFLFEYFSETQRNKGNFPGRFSGRQFSNSRSEMNVSTLELGDSALYLCASSSRDSDEQFFGPGTRLTVL.

This clonotype was observed a handful of times. The chain uses TRBV29-1 and TRBJ2-7; 9 nucleotides agree with TRBD2. Germline assignment: CDR1 SQVTM and CDR2 ANQGSEA. J lost 4 bases, V lost 5 bases, and 12 bases had no gene match. This CDR3 spans 15 amino acids. CDR3 sequence (DNA): TGCAGCGTTTCCGCCGTGGGTAGCGGGGGTTACGAGCAGTACTTC. Its translation: CSVSAVGSGGYEQYF.

This clonotype has only a few counts. Written as DNA, the CDR3 is TGTGCCAGCAGCGCCTCACAGGGGGCGAAGGTTTCACCCCTCCACTTT. This encodes CASSASQGAKVSPLHF. This chain connects TRBV7-9 to TRBJ1-6, with 9 bases that match TRBD1. The V segment lost 5 bases and the J segment 9 bases; nucleotides outside the gene matches: 11. The V gene's germline CDR1 is SEHNR and CDR2 FQNEAQ (reference sequence). This CDR3 has 16 amino acids.

The chain employs TRBV2 and TRBJ2-2; D might be TRBD1 (5 bases). The germline V and J ends were trimmed by 6 bases and 2 bases, with 10 bases remaining between them. CDR3 size: 14 residues. Germline values: CDR1 SNHLY, CDR2 FYNNEI. DNA of the CDR3: TGTGCCAGCAGGCAGGGCGACAACACCGGGGAGCTGTTTTTT. This sequence encodes CASRQGDNTGELFF.

This clonotype was seen more than once but under ten times. V usage is TRBV10-3 and J usage is TRBJ2-3; 7 bases line up with TRBD2. V dropped 6 bases and J dropped 3; count of bases not matched to a gene: 0. The CDR3 sequence is 12 residues long. CDR1 is ENHRY, CDR2 SYGVKD, per germline. The CDR3 sequence: CAIRAGTDTQYF. DNA for the CDR3: TGTGCCATCAGAGCGGGAACAGATACGCAGTATTTT.

This sequence joins TRBV5-1 and TRBJ1-1; 10 bases map to TRBD1. The CDR3 is 15 residues long. Unmatched junction bases numbered 4, after V lost 4 bases and J lost 1 base. CDR1 SGHRS and CDR2 YFSETQ come from the germline V gene. CDR3 sequence (DNA): TGCGCCAGCAGCCCGGGACAGGGGCCGAACACTGAAGCTTTCTTT. Amino acids: CASSPGQGPNTEAFF.

The chain recombines TRBV5-1 with TRBJ2-3, with a possible D match to TRBD2 (6 bases). Trimming took off 4 bases at V and 3 bases at J, with 12 bases between the two ends. From germline, CDR1 is SGHRS and CDR2 YFSETQ. The CDR3 totals 14 residues. The CDR3 is CASSTLLATDTQYF. CDR3 DNA: TGCGCCAGCAGCACCCTCCTAGCGACAGATACGCAGTATTTT.

This clonotype was detected only a few times. The rearrangement links TRBV19 to TRBJ2-5, with D possibly TRBD2 on 5 matching bases. Germline V gene lookup returns CDR1 LNHDA and CDR2 SQIVND (reference sequence). This CDR3 is 14 amino acids long. Trimming left V 8 bases short and J 4 bases short, with 17 bases between. This chain's CDR3 is CASLRRVPVETQYF. CDR3 bases: TGTGCCAGTTTGAGGCGGGTTCCGGTAGAGACCCAGTACTTC.

The chain couples TRBV20-1 to TRBJ1-4; no clear D. Germline V gene lookup returns CDR1 DFQATT and CDR2 SNEGSKA (reference sequence). The CDR3 contains 14 residues. The V gene lost 3 bases and the J gene lost 5 bases, with 13 bases spanning the gap. In DNA, the CDR3 is TGCAGTGCTAGGGCCAGAACCGGGAATGAAAAACTGTTTTTT. Protein sequence: CSARARTGNEKLFF.

This clonotype has just one count. V usage is TRBV7-9 and J usage is TRBJ1-5, with a possible D match to TRBD1 (5 bases). CDR1 SEHNR and CDR2 FQNEAQ come from the germline V gene (reference sequence). V lost 1 base, J lost 2 bases, and 18 bases lay in between. The CDR3 contains 18 residues. The CDR3, as DNA: TGTGCCAGCAGCTTAGTGGTGGGAGGGACTGCCCGCAATCAGCCCCAGCATTTT. Encoded protein: CASSLVVGGTARNQPQHF.

This clonotype was found a few times. V gene TRBV9 combines with J gene TRBJ1-5, with no clear D. Trimming shortened V by 0 bases and J by 7 bases, and 8 bases separated the two germline ends. The CDR3 is made up of 13 amino acids. Germline-derived CDR1 and CDR2 are SGDLS and YYNGEE. CDR3 sequence reads: CASSVGVEQPQHF. CDR3 DNA: TGTGCCAGCAGCGTAGGAGTGGAGCAGCCCCAGCATTTT.

The chain joins TRBV7-2 to TRBJ2-1; D assignment may be TRBD1 or TRBD2 (5 bases each). Trimming took 6 bases from V and 7 from J, leaving 22 bases between them. Germline V CDR1 and CDR2: SGHTA, FQGNSA. The CDR3 length is 16 residues. The CDR3 DNA reads as TGTGCCAGCAGACCTGACGCCGGGGCGAGGGGTAATGAGCAGTTCTTC. This encodes CASRPDAGARGNEQFF.

This clonotype was counted between two and nine times. The chain carries TRBV7-2 and TRBJ1-2; D is unresolved. Germline CDR1 reads SGHTA; CDR2 reads FQGNSA. The CDR3 is 13 residues long. Between the trimmed V and J ends, which lost 4 bases and 4 bases, there was a span of 10 bases. The CDR3 protein is CASSSPQFYGYTF. The CDR3 DNA reads as TGTGCCAGCAGCTCGCCCCAGTTCTATGGCTACACCTTC.

The CDR3 loop is CASRMGDSSTDTQYF. Here the CDR3 DNA reads TGTGCCAGCAGGATGGGGGATTCTAGCACAGATACGCAGTATTTT. This rearrangement joins TRBV6-1 to TRBJ2-3; D is possibly TRBD1 or TRBD2 (5 bases each). The germline CDR1 and CDR2 sequences are MNHNS and SASEGT. V lost 6 bases and J lost 0, with 13 bases in between. The CDR3 extends over 15 amino acids.

This chain uses TRBV20-1 with TRBJ1-2; D is uncertain. This CDR3 is 14 amino acids long. Trimming took off 2 bases at V and 3 bases at J, with 13 bases between the two ends. Germline values: CDR1 DFQATT, CDR2 SNEGSKA (reference sequence). The CDR3 here is CSARLSSGDYGYTF. CDR3 nucleotide sequence: TGCAGTGCTAGACTCTCCTCTGGGGACTATGGCTACACCTTC.